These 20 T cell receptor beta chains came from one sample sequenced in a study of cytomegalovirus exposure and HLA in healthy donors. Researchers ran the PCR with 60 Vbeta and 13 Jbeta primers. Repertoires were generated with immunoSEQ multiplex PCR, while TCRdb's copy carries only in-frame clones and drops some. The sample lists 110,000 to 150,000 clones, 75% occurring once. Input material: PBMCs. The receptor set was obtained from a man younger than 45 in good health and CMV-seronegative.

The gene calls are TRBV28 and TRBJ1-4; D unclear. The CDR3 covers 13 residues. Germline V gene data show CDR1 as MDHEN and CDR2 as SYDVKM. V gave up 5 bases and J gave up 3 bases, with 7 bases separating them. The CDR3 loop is CASSLRANEKLFF. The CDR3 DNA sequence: TGTGCCAGCAGTCTCCGCGCTAATGAAAAACTGTTTTTT.

The CDR3 here is CASSPKDRYEQYF. Written as DNA, the CDR3 is TGTGCCAGCAGCCCGAAGGACAGATACGAGCAGTACTTC. The chain recombines TRBV5-4 with TRBJ2-5, with D possibly TRBD1 on 6 matching bases. TRBJ2-7 matches the DNA end more closely, so the J call is doubtful. This CDR3 contains 13 residues. The germline CDR1 and CDR2 sequences are SGHNT and YYREEE (reference sequence).

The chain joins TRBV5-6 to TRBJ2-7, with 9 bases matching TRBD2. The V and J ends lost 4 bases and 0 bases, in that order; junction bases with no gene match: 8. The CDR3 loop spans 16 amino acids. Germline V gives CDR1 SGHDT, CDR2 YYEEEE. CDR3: CASSPRGSGSSYEQYF. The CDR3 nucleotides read TGTGCCAGCAGCCCCCGGGGTAGCGGGAGCTCCTACGAGCAGTACTTC.

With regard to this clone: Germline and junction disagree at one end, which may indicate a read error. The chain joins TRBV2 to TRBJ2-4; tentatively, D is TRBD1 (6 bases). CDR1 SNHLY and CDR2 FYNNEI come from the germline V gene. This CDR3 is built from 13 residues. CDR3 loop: CASSGQVKNSQYF. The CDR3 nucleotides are TGTGCCAGCAGTGGACAGGTCAAAAACAGTCAGTACTTC. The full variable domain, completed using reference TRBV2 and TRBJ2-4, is EPEVTQTPSHQVTQMGQEVILRCVPISNHLYFYWYRQILGQKVEFLVSFYNNEISEKSEIFDDQFSVERPDGSNFTLKIRSTKLEDSAMYFCASSGQVKNSQYFGAGTRLSVL.

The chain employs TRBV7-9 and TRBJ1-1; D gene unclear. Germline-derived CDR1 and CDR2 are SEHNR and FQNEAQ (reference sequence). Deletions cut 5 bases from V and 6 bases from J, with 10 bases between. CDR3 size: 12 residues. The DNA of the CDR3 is TGTGCCAGCAGCCCCGGGGTACCTGAAGCTTTCTTT. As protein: CASSPGVPEAFF.

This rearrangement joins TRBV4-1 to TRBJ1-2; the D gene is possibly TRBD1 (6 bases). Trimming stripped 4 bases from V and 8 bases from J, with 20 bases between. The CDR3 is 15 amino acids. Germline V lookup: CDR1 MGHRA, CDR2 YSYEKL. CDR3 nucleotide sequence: TGCGCCAGCAGCCCCATGAGGGGGGGGATTTGGGGCTACACCTTC. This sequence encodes CASSPMRGGIWGYTF.

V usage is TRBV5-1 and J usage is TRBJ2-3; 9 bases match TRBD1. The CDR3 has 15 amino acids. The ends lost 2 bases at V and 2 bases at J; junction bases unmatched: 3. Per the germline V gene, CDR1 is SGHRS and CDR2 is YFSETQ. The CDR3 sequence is CASSLGDRVTDTQYF. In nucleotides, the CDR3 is TGCGCCAGCAGCTTAGGGGACAGGGTCACAGATACGCAGTATTTT. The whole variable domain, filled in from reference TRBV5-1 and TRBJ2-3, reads KAGVTQTPRYLIKTRGQQVTLSCSPISGHRSVSWYQQTPGQGLQFLFEYFSETQRNKGNFPGRFSGRQFSNSRSEMNVSTLELGDSALYLCASSLGDRVTDTQYFGPGTRLTVL.

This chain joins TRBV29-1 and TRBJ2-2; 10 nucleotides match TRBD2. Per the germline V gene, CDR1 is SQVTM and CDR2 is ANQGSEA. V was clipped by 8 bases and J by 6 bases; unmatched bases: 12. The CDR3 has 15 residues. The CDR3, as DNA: TGCAGCTCTTTAGGAGAGCGGGAGGGGTCCGGGGAGCTGTTTTTT. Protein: CSSLGEREGSGELFF.

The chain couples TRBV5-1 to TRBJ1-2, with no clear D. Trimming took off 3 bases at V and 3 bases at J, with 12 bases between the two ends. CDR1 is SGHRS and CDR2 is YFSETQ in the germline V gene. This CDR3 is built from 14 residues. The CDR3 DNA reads TGCGCCAGCAGCTGGGAGGGTTCAGACTATGGCTACACCTTC. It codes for CASSWEGSDYGYTF.

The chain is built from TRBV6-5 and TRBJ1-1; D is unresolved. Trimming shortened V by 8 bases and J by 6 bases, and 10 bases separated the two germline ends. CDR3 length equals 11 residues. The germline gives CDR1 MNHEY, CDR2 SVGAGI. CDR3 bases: TGTGCCAGCCACCGAGGAGCTGAAGCTTTCTTT. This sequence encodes CASHRGAEAFF.

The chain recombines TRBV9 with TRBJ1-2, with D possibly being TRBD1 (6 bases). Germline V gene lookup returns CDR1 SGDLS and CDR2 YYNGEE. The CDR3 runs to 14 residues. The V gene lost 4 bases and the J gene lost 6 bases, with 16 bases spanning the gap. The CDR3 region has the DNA TGTGCCAGCAGCCTCCAGACAGGCTCTAATGGCTACACCTTC. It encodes CASSLQTGSNGYTF. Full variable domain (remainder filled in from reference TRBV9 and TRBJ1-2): DSGVTQTPKHLITATGQRVTLRCSPRSGDLSVYWYQQSLDQGLQFLIQYYNGEERAKGNILERFSAQQFPDLHSELNLSSLELGDSALYFCASSLQTGSNGYTFGSGTRLTVV.

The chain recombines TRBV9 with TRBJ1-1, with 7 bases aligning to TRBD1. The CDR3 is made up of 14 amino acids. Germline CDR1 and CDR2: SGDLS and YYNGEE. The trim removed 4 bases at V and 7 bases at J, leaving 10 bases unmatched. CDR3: CASSPETGTVEAFF. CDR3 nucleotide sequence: TGTGCCAGCAGCCCAGAGACAGGGACGGTTGAAGCTTTCTTT.

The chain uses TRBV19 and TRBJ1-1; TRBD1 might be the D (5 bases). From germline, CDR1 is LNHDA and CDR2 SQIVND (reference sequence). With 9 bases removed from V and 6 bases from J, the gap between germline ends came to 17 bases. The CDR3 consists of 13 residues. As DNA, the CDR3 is TGTGCCAGCACTGAGAAGTTAGGGGCTGAAGCTTTCTTT. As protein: CASTEKLGAEAFF.

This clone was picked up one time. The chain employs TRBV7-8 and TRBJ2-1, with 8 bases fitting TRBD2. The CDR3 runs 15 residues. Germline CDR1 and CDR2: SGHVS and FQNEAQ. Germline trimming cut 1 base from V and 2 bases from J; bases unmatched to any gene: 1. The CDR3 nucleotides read TGTGCCAGCAGCTTAGGAGCGGGGGCCTACAATGAGCAGTTCTTC. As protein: CASSLGAGAYNEQFF.

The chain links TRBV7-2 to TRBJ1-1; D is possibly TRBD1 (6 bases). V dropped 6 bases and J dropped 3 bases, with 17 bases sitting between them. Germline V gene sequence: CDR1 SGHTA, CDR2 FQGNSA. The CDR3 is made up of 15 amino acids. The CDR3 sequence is CASRKQGAGDTEAFF. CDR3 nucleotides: TGTGCCAGCAGAAAACAGGGCGCCGGGGACACTGAAGCTTTCTTT.

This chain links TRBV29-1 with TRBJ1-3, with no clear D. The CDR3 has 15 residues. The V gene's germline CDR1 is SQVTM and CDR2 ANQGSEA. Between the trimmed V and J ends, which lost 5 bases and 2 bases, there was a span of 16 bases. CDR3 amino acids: CSVKLGVGTGNTIYF. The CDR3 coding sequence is TGCAGCGTTAAACTCGGGGTAGGGACTGGAAACACCATATATTTT.

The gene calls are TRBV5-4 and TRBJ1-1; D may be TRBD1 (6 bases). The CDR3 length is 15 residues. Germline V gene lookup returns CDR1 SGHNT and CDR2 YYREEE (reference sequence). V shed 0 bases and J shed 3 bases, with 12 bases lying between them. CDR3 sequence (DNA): TGTGCCAGCAGCTTGGACTCCCCAGGGGACACTGAAGCTTTCTTT. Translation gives CASSLDSPGDTEAFF. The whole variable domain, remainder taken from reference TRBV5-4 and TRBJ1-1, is ETGVTQSPTHLIKTRGQQVTLRCSSQSGHNTVSWYQQALGQGPQFIFQYYREEENGRGNFPPRFSGLQFPNYSSELNVNALELDDSALYLCASSLDSPGDTEAFFGQGTRLTVV.

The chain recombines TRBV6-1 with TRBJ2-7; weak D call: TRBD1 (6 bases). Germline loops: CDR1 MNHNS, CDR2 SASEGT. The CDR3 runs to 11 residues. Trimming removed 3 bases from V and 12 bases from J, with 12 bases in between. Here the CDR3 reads CASSEGTGTYF. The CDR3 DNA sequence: TGTGCCAGCAGTGAGGGAACAGGGACGTACTTC.

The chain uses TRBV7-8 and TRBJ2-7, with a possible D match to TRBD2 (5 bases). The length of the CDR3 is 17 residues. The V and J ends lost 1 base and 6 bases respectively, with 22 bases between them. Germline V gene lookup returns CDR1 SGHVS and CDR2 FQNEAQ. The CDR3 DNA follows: TGTGCCAGCAGCTTAGTCGGTTTAGAGAGGGAGTCTCGCGAGCAGTACTTC. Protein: CASSLVGLERESREQYF.

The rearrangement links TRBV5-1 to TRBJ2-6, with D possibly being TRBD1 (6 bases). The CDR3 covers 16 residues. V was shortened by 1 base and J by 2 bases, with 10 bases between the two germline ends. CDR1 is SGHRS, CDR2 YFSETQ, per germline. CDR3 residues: CASSLKSGAGANVLTF. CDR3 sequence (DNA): TGCGCCAGCAGCTTGAAATCAGGGGCTGGGGCCAACGTCCTGACTTTC. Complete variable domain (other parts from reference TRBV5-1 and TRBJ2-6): KAGVTQTPRYLIKTRGQQVTLSCSPISGHRSVSWYQQTPGQGLQFLFEYFSETQRNKGNFPGRFSGRQFSNSRSEMNVSTLELGDSALYLCASSLKSGAGANVLTFGAGSRLTVL.